These T cell receptor beta chains were read from a single sample in a study of brain T cells in children with intractable seizures. The protocol was immunoSEQ multiplex PCR, while the TCRdb copy is restricted to in-frame clones and leaves out a portion. This sample carries about 320,000 clones, 85% to 95% of them seen once, and the ten largest clones take 4.5% to 7%. The starting material was peripheral blood, obtained approximately 5 months after surgery. Receptors originate from a boy younger than two with tuberous sclerosis and intractable seizures. Both conserved end residues are part of each CDR3. A D gene is named only where the DNA matches it firmly. Size is omitted from some rows. Given values are once, few, many or a class for expanded clones.

D gene: TRBD1
V gene: TRBV27
J gene: TRBJ2-5
clone size: NA
CDR3 protein: CASSFGQGETQYF
CDR3 DNA: TGTGCCAGCAGTTTTGGACAGGGAGAGACCCAGTACTTC

D gene: TRBD2
V gene: TRBV3-1/TRBV3-2
J gene: TRBJ2-7
clone size: NA
CDR3 protein: CASSSSGDPSWEQYF
CDR3 DNA: TGTGCCAGCAGCTCGAGCGGGGACCCCTCCTGGGAGCAGTACTTC

D gene: NA
V gene: TRBV3-1/TRBV3-2
J gene: TRBJ2-1
clone size: NA
CDR3 protein: CASSQIYTSSYNEQFF
CDR3 DNA: TGTGCCAGCAGCCAAATTTATACAAGCTCCTACAATGAGCAGTTCTTC

D gene: NA
V gene: TRBV7-3
J gene: TRBJ2-1
clone size: NA
CDR3 protein: CASSLGVSNEQFF
CDR3 DNA: TGTGCCAGCAGCTTAGGGGTGAGCAATGAGCAGTTCTTC

D gene: NA
V gene: TRBV27
J gene: TRBJ1-6
clone size: NA
CDR3 protein: CASSLAASAPNSPLHF
CDR3 DNA: TGTGCCAGCAGTTTAGCCGCCTCCGCCCCAAATTCACCCCTCCACTTT

D gene: TRBD2
V gene: TRBV28
J gene: TRBJ2-7
clone size: once
CDR3 protein: CASSEAGSSYEQYF
CDR3 DNA: TGTGCCAGCAGTGAAGCGGGGTCCTCCTACGAGCAGTACTTC

D gene: NA
V gene: TRBV6-5
J gene: TRBJ2-7
clone size: NA
CDR3 protein: CASSSDRPPYEQYF
CDR3 DNA: TGTGCCAGCAGTTCCGACAGGCCCCCCTACGAGCAGTACTTC

D gene: NA
V gene: TRBV20-1
J gene: TRBJ2-5
clone size: NA
CDR3 protein: CSASLAFETQYF
CDR3 DNA: TGCAGTGCTAGTCTAGCGTTTGAGACCCAGTACTTC

D gene: TRBD1
V gene: TRBV19
J gene: TRBJ1-5
clone size: NA
CDR3 protein: CASRTPGQGFQPQHF
CDR3 DNA: TGTGCCAGTAGGACCCCGGGACAGGGTTTTCAGCCCCAGCATTTT

D gene: NA
V gene: TRBV11-2
J gene: TRBJ2-3
clone size: NA
CDR3 protein: CASSFGSRPYSTDTQYF
CDR3 DNA: TGTGCCAGCAGCTTTGGGTCACGACCCTATAGCACAGATACGCAGTATTTT

D gene: TRBD2
V gene: TRBV3-1/TRBV3-2
J gene: TRBJ2-3
clone size: NA
CDR3 protein: CASSQVGLAGPNPSTDTQYF
CDR3 DNA: TGTGCCAGCAGCCAAGTTGGGCTAGCGGGACCCAACCCTAGCACAGATACGCAGTATTTT

D gene: TRBD2
V gene: TRBV2
J gene: TRBJ2-7
clone size: NA
CDR3 protein: CASEVSKGLAGSSYEQYF
CDR3 DNA: TGTGCCAGCGAGGTGTCGAAAGGCCTAGCGGGCTCCTCCTACGAGCAGTACTTC

D gene: NA
V gene: TRBV5-1
J gene: TRBJ1-2
clone size: few
CDR3 protein: CASSPWRIVRDYGYTF
CDR3 DNA: TGCGCCAGCAGCCCATGGCGTATCGTCCGAGATTATGGCTACACCTTC

D gene: NA
V gene: TRBV4-1
J gene: TRBJ1-2
clone size: NA
CDR3 protein: CASSQVQGSFYGYTF
CDR3 DNA: TGCGCCAGCAGCCAAGTACAGGGATCGTTCTATGGCTACACCTTC

D gene: TRBD1
V gene: TRBV6-5
J gene: TRBJ2-7
clone size: NA
CDR3 protein: CASSYSSTGRSEQYF
CDR3 DNA: TGTGCCAGCAGTTACTCATCGACAGGGCGGAGCGAGCAGTACTTC

D gene: TRBD2
V gene: TRBV11-2
J gene: TRBJ2-1
clone size: NA
CDR3 protein: CASSLEGTSGSVTYNEQFF
CDR3 DNA: TGTGCCAGCAGCTTAGAGGGGACTAGCGGGAGCGTCACCTACAATGAGCAGTTCTTC

D gene: NA
V gene: TRBV3-1/TRBV3-2
J gene: TRBJ1-3
clone size: NA
CDR3 protein: CASSPTMGNTIYF
CDR3 DNA: TGTGCCAGCAGCCCCACCATGGGAAACACCATATATTTT

D gene: NA
V gene: TRBV7-9
J gene: TRBJ2-2
clone size: NA
CDR3 protein: CASSLHSGVTGELFF
CDR3 DNA: TGTGCCAGCAGCCTACACTCCGGGGTGACCGGGGAGCTGTTTTTT

D gene: NA
V gene: TRBV5-1
J gene: TRBJ2-4
clone size: NA
CDR3 protein: CASSLTGSQNIQYF
CDR3 DNA: TGCGCCAGCAGCTTAACGGGTTCCCAAAACATTCAGTACTTC

D gene: TRBD2
V gene: TRBV2
J gene: TRBJ2-1
clone size: NA
CDR3 protein: CASPPGLAGVRNEQFF
CDR3 DNA: TGTGCCAGCCCGCCAGGCCTAGCGGGAGTGAGGAATGAGCAGTTCTTC

D gene: NA
V gene: TRBV5-4
J gene: TRBJ2-7
clone size: NA
CDR3 protein: CASQSGTDEQYF
CDR3 DNA: TGTGCCAGCCAAAGCGGGACAGACGAGCAGTACTTC

D gene: NA
V gene: TRBV7-8
J gene: TRBJ2-7
clone size: NA
CDR3 protein: CASSHGQNSYEQYF
CDR3 DNA: TGTGCCAGCAGCCACGGTCAGAACTCCTACGAGCAGTACTTC

D gene: NA
V gene: TRBV12-5
J gene: TRBJ2-3
clone size: once
CDR3 protein: CASGLVLTGFTSTDTQYF
CDR3 DNA: TGTGCTAGTGGTTTGGTTCTCACAGGGTTTACTAGCACAGATACGCAGTATTTT

D gene: TRBD1
V gene: TRBV27
J gene: TRBJ2-5
clone size: NA
CDR3 protein: CASRTTGVGETQYF
CDR3 DNA: TGTGCCAGCAGAACGACAGGGGTTGGAGAGACCCAGTACTTC

D gene: NA
V gene: TRBV19
J gene: TRBJ2-7
clone size: NA
CDR3 protein: CASSMNIVGEQYF
CDR3 DNA: TGTGCCAGTAGTATGAACATAGTTGGCGAGCAGTACTTC

D gene: TRBD1
V gene: TRBV5-4
J gene: TRBJ1-2
clone size: NA
CDR3 protein: CASSSAARTGDNGYTF
CDR3 DNA: TGTGCCAGCAGCTCCGCCGCTAGGACAGGGGATAATGGCTACACCTTC

D gene: NA
V gene: TRBV7-9
J gene: TRBJ2-5
clone size: NA
CDR3 protein: CASSWTEETQYF
CDR3 DNA: TGTGCCAGCAGCTGGACAGAGGAGACCCAGTACTTC

D gene: TRBD1
V gene: TRBV18
J gene: TRBJ1-2
clone size: NA
CDR3 protein: CASSPMTGNTF
CDR3 DNA: TGTGCCAGCTCACCAATGACAGGGAATACCTTC

D gene: NA
V gene: TRBV7-2
J gene: TRBJ2-7
clone size: once
CDR3 protein: CASSSSSYEQYF
CDR3 DNA: TGTGCCAGCAGCTCAAGCTCCTACGAGCAGTACTTC

D gene: NA
V gene: TRBV30
J gene: TRBJ1-2
clone size: NA
CDR3 protein: CAWTGLPGYGYTF
CDR3 DNA: TGTGCCTGGACCGGGCTCCCAGGCTATGGCTACACCTTC

D gene: NA
V gene: TRBV14
J gene: TRBJ1-2
clone size: few
CDR3 protein: CASSQDPYLYGGYTF
CDR3 DNA: TGTGCCAGCAGCCAAGATCCCTATCTGTACGGTGGCTACACCTTC

D gene: NA
V gene: TRBV6-4
J gene: TRBJ1-2
clone size: NA
CDR3 protein: CASSDQMRTRANYGYTF
CDR3 DNA: TGTGCCAGCAGTGACCAAATGAGGACAAGAGCTAACTATGGCTACACCTTC

D gene: TRBD2
V gene: TRBV12-3/TRBV12-4
J gene: TRBJ2-1
clone size: NA
CDR3 protein: CASRPGLVYEQFF
CDR3 DNA: TGTGCCAGCAGGCCAGGACTAGTCTATGAGCAGTTCTTC

D gene: TRBD2
V gene: TRBV5-1
J gene: TRBJ2-7
clone size: NA
CDR3 protein: CASSFSGFSSYEQYF
CDR3 DNA: TGCGCCAGCAGCTTTAGCGGGTTTAGCTCCTACGAGCAGTACTTC

D gene: TRBD2
V gene: TRBV12-3/TRBV12-4
J gene: TRBJ2-3
clone size: NA
CDR3 protein: CASSGRGTDTQYF
CDR3 DNA: TGTGCCAGCAGCGGGAGGGGGACAGATACGCAGTATTTT

D gene: TRBD2
V gene: TRBV5-1
J gene: TRBJ2-7
clone size: NA
CDR3 protein: CASRTSGNYEQYF
CDR3 DNA: TGCGCCAGCAGAACTAGCGGGAACTACGAGCAGTACTTC

D gene: NA
V gene: TRBV30
J gene: TRBJ1-2
clone size: NA
CDR3 protein: CAWIYGGDYGYTF
CDR3 DNA: TGTGCCTGGATTTACGGGGGGGACTATGGCTACACCTTC

D gene: NA
V gene: TRBV28
J gene: TRBJ1-2
clone size: once
CDR3 protein: CASSLTDYGYTF
CDR3 DNA: TGTGCCAGCAGTTTGACAGACTATGGCTACACCTTC

D gene: TRBD1
V gene: TRBV9
J gene: TRBJ1-5
clone size: few
CDR3 protein: CASSVEGTGDSAQHF
CDR3 DNA: TGTGCCAGCAGCGTAGAAGGGACAGGGGACTCGGCCCAGCATTTT

D gene: NA
V gene: TRBV5-1
J gene: TRBJ2-7
clone size: NA
CDR3 protein: CASSLVGGDYEQYF
CDR3 DNA: TGCGCCAGCAGCTTGGTGGGCGGGGACTACGAGCAGTACTTC

D gene: TRBD1
V gene: TRBV5-1
J gene: TRBJ2-3
clone size: NA
CDR3 protein: CASFGQGSTDTQYF
CDR3 DNA: TGCGCCAGCTTTGGACAGGGGAGCACAGATACGCAGTATTTT

D gene: NA
V gene: TRBV19
J gene: TRBJ1-2
clone size: NA
CDR3 protein: CASSIDYGYTF
CDR3 DNA: TGTGCCAGTAGTATCGACTATGGCTACACCTTC

D gene: NA
V gene: TRBV30
J gene: TRBJ2-3
clone size: NA
CDR3 protein: CAWSVVLTDTQYF
CDR3 DNA: TGTGCCTGGAGTGTGGTACTCACAGATACGCAGTATTTT

D gene: NA
V gene: TRBV3-1/TRBV3-2
J gene: TRBJ2-1
clone size: NA
CDR3 protein: CASSPWTLTEFYNEQFF
CDR3 DNA: TGTGCCAGCAGTCCGTGGACCCTAACCGAATTCTACAATGAGCAGTTCTTC

D gene: NA
V gene: TRBV7-9
J gene: TRBJ1-5
clone size: NA
CDR3 protein: CASSFWGRPGNQPQHF
CDR3 DNA: TGTGCCAGCAGCTTTTGGGGCCGCCCGGGCAATCAGCCCCAGCATTTT

D gene: NA
V gene: TRBV28
J gene: TRBJ1-5
clone size: NA
CDR3 protein: CASSLRADLYSNQPQHF
CDR3 DNA: TGTGCCAGCAGTTTAAGGGCAGACCTTTATAGCAATCAGCCCCAGCATTTT

D gene: NA
V gene: TRBV6-6
J gene: TRBJ2-7
clone size: NA
CDR3 protein: CASRKTSYEQYF
CDR3 DNA: TGTGCCAGCAGGAAGACCTCCTACGAGCAGTACTTC

D gene: NA
V gene: TRBV5-1
J gene: TRBJ1-1
clone size: NA
CDR3 protein: CASSLLSDENTEAFF
CDR3 DNA: TGCGCCAGCAGCTTGCTGTCCGACGAGAACACTGAAGCTTTCTTT

D gene: TRBD1
V gene: TRBV7-8
J gene: TRBJ2-5
clone size: NA
CDR3 protein: CASSGRTGAERTQYF
CDR3 DNA: TGTGCCAGCAGCGGCCGGACAGGGGCTGAGAGGACCCAGTACTTC